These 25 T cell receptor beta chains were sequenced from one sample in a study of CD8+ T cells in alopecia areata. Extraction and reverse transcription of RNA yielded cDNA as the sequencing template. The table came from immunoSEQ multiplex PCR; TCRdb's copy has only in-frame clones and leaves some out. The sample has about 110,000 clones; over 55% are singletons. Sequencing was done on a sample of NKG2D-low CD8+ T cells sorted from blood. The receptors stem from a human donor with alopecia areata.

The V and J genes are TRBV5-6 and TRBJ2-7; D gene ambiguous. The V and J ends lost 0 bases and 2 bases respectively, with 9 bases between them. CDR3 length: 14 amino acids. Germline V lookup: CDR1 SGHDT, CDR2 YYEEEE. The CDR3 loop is CASSLVASAYEQYF. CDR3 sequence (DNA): TGTGCCAGCAGCTTGGTAGCTAGTGCCTACGAGCAGTACTTC.

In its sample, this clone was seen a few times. In nucleotides, the CDR3 is TGTGCCAGTAGTATCGCCGGGACTAGCGGTTACAATGAGCAGTTCTTC. Translating it yields CASSIAGTSGYNEQFF. The J gene is TRBJ2-1, the V gene TRBV19, with TRBD2 matching over 11 bases. The V gene end was trimmed by 3 bases and the J gene end by 4 bases; junction bases not matched to a gene: 5. Germline assignment: CDR1 LNHDA and CDR2 SQIVND (reference sequence). The CDR3 runs 16 residues.

CDR3: CASSLDSRGGHNNYGYTF. The CDR3 DNA follows: TGTGCCAGCAGCTTAGACTCGCGCGGAGGACACAATAACTATGGCTACACCTTC. The genes are TRBV7-9 and TRBJ1-2; maybe TRBD1 (5 bases). Germline V gives CDR1 SEHNR, CDR2 FQNEAQ (reference sequence). Between the trimmed V and J ends, which lost 1 base and 1 base, there was a span of 19 bases. The CDR3 spans 18 residues.

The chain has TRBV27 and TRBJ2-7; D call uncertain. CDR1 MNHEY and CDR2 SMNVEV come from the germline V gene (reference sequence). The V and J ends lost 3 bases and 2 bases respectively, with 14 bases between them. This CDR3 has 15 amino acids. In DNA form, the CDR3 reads TGTGCCAGCAGTTTTCAGTCTGGTTGGACCTACGAGCAGTACTTC. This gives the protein CASSFQSGWTYEQYF.

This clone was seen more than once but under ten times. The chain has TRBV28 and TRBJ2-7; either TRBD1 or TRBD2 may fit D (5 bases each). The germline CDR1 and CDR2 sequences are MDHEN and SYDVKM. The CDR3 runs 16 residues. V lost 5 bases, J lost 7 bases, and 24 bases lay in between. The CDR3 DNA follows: TGTGCCAGCAGTATAAGGGGACCGAGTCAGCTTCGGGAGCAGTACTTC. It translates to CASSIRGPSQLREQYF.

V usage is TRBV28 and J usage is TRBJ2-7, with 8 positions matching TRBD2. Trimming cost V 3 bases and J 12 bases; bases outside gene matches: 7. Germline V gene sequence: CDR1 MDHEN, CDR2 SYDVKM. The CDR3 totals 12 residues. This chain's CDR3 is CASSLGLEGLYF. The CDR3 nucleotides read TGTGCCAGCAGTTTGGGACTAGAAGGCTTGTACTTC.

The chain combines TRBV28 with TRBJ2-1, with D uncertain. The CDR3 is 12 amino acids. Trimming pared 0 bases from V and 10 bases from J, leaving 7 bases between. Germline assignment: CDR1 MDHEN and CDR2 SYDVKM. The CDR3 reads CASSLWGVEQFF. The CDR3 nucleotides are TGTGCCAGCAGTTTATGGGGCGTCGAGCAGTTCTTC. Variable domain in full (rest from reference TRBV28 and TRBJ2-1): DVKVTQSSRYLVKRTGEKVFLECVQDMDHENMFWYRQDPGLGLRLIYFSYDVKMKEKGDIPEGYSVSREKKERFSLILESASTNQTSMYLCASSLWGVEQFFGPGTRLTVL.

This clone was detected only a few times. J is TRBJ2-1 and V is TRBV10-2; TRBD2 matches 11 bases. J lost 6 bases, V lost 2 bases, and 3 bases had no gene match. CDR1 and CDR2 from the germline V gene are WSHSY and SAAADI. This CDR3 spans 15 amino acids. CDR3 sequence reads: CASSEGLAGFNEQFF. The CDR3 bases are TGCGCCAGCAGTGAGGGACTAGCGGGCTTCAATGAGCAGTTCTTC.

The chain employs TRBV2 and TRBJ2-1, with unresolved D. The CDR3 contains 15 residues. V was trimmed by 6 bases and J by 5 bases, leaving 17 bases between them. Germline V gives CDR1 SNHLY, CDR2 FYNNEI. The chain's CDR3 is CASSIDTGSDNEQFF. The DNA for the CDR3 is TGTGCCAGCAGCATAGACACTGGATCTGACAATGAGCAGTTCTTC.

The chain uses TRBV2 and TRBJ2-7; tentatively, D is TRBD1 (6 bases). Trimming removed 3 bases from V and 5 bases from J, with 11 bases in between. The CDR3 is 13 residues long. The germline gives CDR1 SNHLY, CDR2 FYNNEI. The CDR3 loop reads CASSDPRGHEQYF. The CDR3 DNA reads TGTGCCAGCAGTGACCCCAGGGGCCACGAGCAGTACTTC.

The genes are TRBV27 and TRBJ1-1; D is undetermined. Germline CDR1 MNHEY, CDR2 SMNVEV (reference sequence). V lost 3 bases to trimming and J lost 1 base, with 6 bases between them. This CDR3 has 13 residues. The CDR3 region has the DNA TGTGCCAGCAGTTTTGGCAAGAACACTGAAGCTTTCTTT. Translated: CASSFGKNTEAFF.

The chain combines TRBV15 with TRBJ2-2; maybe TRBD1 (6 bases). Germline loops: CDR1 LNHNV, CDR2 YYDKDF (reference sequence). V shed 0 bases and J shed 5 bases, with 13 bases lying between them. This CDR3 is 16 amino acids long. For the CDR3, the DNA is TGTGCCACCAGCAGAGAGGAACAGGGTTGGACCGGGGAGCTGTTTTTT. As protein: CATSREEQGWTGELFF. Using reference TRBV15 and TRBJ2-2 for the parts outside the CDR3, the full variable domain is DAMVIQNPRYQVTQFGKPVTLSCSQTLNHNVMYWYQQKSSQAPKLLFHYYDKDFNNEADTPDNFQSRRPNTSFCFLDIRSPGLGDTAMYLCATSREEQGWTGELFFGEGSRLTVL.

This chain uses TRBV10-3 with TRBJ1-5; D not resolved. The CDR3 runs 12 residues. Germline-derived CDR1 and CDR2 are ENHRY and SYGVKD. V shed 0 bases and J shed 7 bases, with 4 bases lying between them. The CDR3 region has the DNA TGTGCCATCAGTGAGTCAACGCAGCCCCAGCATTTT. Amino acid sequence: CAISESTQPQHF.

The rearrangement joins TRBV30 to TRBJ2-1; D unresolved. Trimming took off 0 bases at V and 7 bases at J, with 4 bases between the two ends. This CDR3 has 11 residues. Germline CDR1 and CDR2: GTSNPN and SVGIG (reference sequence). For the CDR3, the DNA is TGTGCCTGGAGTGTACGGAATGAGCAGTTCTTC. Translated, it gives CAWSVRNEQFF.

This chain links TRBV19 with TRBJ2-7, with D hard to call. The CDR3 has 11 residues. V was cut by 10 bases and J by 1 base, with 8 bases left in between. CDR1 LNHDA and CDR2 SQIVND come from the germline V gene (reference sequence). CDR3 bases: TGTGCCACCGCGGATTCCTACGAGCAGTACTTC. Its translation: CATADSYEQYF.

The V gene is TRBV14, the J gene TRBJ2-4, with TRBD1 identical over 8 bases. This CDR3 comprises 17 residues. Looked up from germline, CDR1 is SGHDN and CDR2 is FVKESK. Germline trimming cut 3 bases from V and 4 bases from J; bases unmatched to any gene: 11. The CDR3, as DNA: TGTGCCAGCAGCCAGGGGCGGCAGGGGGCGCAGAAAAACATTCAGTACTTC. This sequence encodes CASSQGRQGAQKNIQYF.

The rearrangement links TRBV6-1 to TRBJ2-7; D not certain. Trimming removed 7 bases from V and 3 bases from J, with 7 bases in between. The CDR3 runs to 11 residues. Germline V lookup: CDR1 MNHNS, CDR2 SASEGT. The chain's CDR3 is CASMVSYEQYF. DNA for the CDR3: TGTGCCAGCATGGTCAGCTACGAGCAGTACTTC.

This chain's CDR3 is CASSADGSYEQYF. The CDR3 bases are TGTGCCAGCAGCGCGGACGGCTCCTACGAGCAGTACTTC. This rearrangement joins TRBV7-3 to TRBJ2-7; D unclear. Trimming took off 5 bases at V and 0 bases at J, with 8 bases between the two ends. The CDR3 length is 13 residues. Per the germline V gene, CDR1 is SGHTA and CDR2 is FQGTGA.

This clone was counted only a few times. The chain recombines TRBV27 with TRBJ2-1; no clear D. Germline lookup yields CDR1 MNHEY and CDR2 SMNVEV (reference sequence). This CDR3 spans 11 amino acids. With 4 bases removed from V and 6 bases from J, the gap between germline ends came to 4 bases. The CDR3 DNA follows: TGTGCCAGCAGTTCGGCCAATGAGCAGTTCTTC. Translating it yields CASSSANEQFF.

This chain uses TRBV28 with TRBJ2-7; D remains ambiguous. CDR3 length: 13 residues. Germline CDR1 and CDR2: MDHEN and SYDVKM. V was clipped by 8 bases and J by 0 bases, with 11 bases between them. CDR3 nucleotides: TGTGCCAGCGGTCCTCCTAGCTCCTACGAGCAGTACTTC. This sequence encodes CASGPPSSYEQYF.

The CDR3 DNA sequence: TGTGCCAGCAGCCCACCGGGACGCCTGTCCTACGAGCAGTACTTC. It codes for CASSPPGRLSYEQYF. V gene TRBV7-9 combines with J gene TRBJ2-7; D possibly uses TRBD1 or TRBD2 (5 bases each). Trimming took off 5 bases at V and 1 base at J, with 15 bases between the two ends. This CDR3 is 15 amino acids long. From germline, CDR1 is SEHNR and CDR2 FQNEAQ (reference sequence).

The CDR3 sequence: CASSLVKEGLDALRYF. CDR3 DNA: TGTGCCAGCAGTTTAGTTAAGGAGGGACTCGACGCTTTGAGGTACTTC. J is TRBJ2-7 and V is TRBV28; a possible D gene is TRBD2 (6 bases). V lost 2 bases to trimming and J lost 12 bases, with 26 bases between them. CDR1 and CDR2 (germline): MDHEN, SYDVKM. There are 16 residues in the CDR3.

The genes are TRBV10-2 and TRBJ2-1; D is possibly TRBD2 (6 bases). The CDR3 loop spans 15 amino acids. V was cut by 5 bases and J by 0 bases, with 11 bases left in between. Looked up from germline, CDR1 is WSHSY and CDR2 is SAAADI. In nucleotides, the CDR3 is TGCGCCAGCAGTAGGGACTCGAGCTCCTACAATGAGCAGTTCTTC. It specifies CASSRDSSSYNEQFF.

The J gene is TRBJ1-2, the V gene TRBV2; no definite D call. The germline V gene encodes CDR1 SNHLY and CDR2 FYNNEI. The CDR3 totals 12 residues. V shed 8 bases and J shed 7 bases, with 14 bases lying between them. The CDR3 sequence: CASVGPPFGYTF. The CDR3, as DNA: TGTGCCAGCGTTGGTCCGCCCTTTGGCTACACCTTC.

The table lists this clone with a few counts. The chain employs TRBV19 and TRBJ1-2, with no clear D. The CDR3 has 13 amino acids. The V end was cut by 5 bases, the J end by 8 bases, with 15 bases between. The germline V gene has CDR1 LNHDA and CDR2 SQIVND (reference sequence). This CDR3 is CASSWTEKYGYTF. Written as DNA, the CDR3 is TGTGCCAGTAGTTGGACGGAAAAATACGGCTACACCTTC.